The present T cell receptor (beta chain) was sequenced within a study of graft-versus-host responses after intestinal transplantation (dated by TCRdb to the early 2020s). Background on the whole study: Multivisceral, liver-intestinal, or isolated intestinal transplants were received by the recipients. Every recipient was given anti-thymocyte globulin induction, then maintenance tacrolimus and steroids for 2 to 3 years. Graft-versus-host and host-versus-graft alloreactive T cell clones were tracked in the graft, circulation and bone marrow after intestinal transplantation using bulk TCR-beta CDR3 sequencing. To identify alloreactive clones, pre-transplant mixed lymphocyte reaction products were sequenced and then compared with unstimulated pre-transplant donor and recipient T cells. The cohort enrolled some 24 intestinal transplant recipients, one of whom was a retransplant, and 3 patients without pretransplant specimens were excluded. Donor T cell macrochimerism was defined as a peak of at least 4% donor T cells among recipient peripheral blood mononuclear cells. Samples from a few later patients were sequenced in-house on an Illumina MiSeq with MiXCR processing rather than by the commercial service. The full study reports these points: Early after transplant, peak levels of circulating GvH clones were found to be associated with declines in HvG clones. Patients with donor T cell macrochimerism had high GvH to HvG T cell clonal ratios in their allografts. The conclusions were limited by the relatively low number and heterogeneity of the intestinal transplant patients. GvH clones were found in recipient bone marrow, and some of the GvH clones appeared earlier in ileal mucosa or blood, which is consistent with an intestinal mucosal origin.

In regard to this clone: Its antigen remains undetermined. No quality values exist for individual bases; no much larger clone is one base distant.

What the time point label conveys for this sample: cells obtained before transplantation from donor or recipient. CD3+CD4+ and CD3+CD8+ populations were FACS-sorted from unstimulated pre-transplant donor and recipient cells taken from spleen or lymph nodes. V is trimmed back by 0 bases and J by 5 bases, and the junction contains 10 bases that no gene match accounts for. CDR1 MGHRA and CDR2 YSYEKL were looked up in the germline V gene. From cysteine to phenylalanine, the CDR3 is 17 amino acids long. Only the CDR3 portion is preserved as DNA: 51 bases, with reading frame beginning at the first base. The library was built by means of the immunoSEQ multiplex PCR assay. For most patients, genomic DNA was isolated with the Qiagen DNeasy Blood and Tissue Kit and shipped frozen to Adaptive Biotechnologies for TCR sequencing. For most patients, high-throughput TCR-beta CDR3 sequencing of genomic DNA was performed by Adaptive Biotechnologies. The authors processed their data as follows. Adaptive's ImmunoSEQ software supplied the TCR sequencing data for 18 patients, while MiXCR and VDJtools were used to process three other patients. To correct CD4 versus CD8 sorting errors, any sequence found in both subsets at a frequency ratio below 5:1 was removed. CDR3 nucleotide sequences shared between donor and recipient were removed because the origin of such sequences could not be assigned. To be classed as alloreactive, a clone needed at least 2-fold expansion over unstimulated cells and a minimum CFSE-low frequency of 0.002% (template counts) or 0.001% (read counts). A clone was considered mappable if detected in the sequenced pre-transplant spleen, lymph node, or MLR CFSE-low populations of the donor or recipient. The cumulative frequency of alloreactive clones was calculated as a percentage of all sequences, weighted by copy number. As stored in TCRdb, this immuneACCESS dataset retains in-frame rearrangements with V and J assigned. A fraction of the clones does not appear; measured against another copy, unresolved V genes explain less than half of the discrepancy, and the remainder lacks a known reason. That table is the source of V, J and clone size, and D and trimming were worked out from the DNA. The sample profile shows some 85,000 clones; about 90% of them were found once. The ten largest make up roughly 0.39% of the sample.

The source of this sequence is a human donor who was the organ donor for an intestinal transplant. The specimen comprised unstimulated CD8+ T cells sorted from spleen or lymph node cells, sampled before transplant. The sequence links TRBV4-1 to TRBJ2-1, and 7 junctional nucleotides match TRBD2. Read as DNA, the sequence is TGCGCCAGCAGCCAAGATACCCTCCAAGGGACTAACAATGAGCAGTTCTTC. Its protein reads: CASSQDTLQGTNNEQFF.